These 9 T cell receptor beta chains were all obtained from the same sample, sequenced in a study of cytomegalovirus exposure and HLA in healthy donors (dated by TCRdb to 2016 to 2017). The protocol used for the library was the immunoSEQ multiplex PCR assay. For the multiplex PCR, a mixture combining 60 forward primers for TCR Vbeta segments and 13 reverse primers for TCR Jbeta segments was used. What TCRdb holds here is the immuneACCESS table cut down to in-frame rearrangements. Part of the clones is not present; checked against another copy, under half of the missing clones reflect an unresolved V gene, and the others are unexplained. Across this sample there are roughly 130,000 clones, with about 81% seen only once. Over 4.5% of the sample goes to the ten largest clones. What was sequenced was PBMCs. Receptors originate from a woman aged 40 to 49 in good health and CMV-seropositive.

V and J are TRBV15 and TRBJ1-1; D is unclear. This CDR3 spans 15 amino acids. Germline loops: CDR1 LNHNV, CDR2 YYDKDF (reference sequence). Trimming cost V 1 base and J 1 base, with 10 bases left between them. CDR3 in amino acids: CATSRVARQNTEAFF. The CDR3 DNA follows: TGTGCCACCAGCAGAGTTGCCAGGCAGAACACTGAAGCTTTCTTT.

As to this clone: The same CDR3 can be traced to other DNA sequences in this sample. The V call is TRBV18, the J call TRBJ1-1, with TRBD1 as a possible D gene (6 bases). CDR1 and CDR2 from the germline V gene are KGHSH and LQKENI. The V and J ends lost 2 bases and 7 bases respectively, with 8 bases between them. The length of the CDR3 is 12 residues. CDR3 protein: CASSPGTREAFF. The CDR3 DNA sequence: TGTGCCAGCTCACCAGGGACACGTGAAGCTTTCTTT. Combining the CDR3 with reference TRBV18 and TRBJ1-1 gives the whole variable domain NAGVMQNPRHLVRRRGQEARLRCSPMKGHSHVYWYRQLPEEGLKFMVYLQKENIIDESGMPKERFSAEFPKEGPSILRIQQVVRGDSAAYFCASSPGTREAFFGQGTRLTVV.

This chain links TRBV29-1 with TRBJ1-1, with D perhaps matching TRBD1 (5 bases). The V gene's germline CDR1 is SQVTM and CDR2 ANQGSEA. The CDR3 totals 14 residues. The germline V and J ends were trimmed by 4 bases and 2 bases, with 14 bases remaining between them. For the CDR3, the DNA is TGCAGCGTTGTGGGACCGGGGACTAACACTGAAGCTTTCTTT. It yields the protein CSVVGPGTNTEAFF.

The chain links TRBV6-5 to TRBJ1-1, with no clear D. The CDR3 is 14 amino acids. V was shortened by 0 bases and J by 6 bases, with 11 bases between the two germline ends. CDR1 is MNHEY and CDR2 is SVGAGI in the germline V gene. CDR3 DNA sequence: TGTGCCAGCAGTTACTCTGGGGAGTACGCTGAAGCTTTCTTT. Translating it yields CASSYSGEYAEAFF.

V gene TRBV18 combines with J gene TRBJ1-1, with 9 bases that match TRBD1. Germline lookup yields CDR1 KGHSH and CDR2 LQKENI. This CDR3 has 15 residues. With V trimmed by 3 bases and J by 4 bases, 6 bases remained unmatched. Here the CDR3 DNA reads TGTGCCAGCTCACCGGGACAGGGTCTGGGCACTGAAGCTTTCTTT. This translates into CASSPGQGLGTEAFF.

The chain has TRBV29-1 and TRBJ2-7, with TRBD1 matching over 10 bases. CDR1 and CDR2 from the germline V gene are SQVTM and ANQGSEA. Germline trimming cut 7 bases from V and 5 bases from J; bases unmatched to any gene: 8. CDR3 length: 13 amino acids. CDR3 coding DNA: TGCAGCGGACAGTCCGGGACAGGGGACGAGCAGTACTTC. Translating it yields CSGQSGTGDEQYF.

The rearrangement uses TRBV19 and TRBJ1-5; D possibly corresponds to TRBD1 (6 bases). The length of the CDR3 is 15 residues. The germline V gene has CDR1 LNHDA and CDR2 SQIVND (reference sequence). V gave up 6 bases and J gave up 7 bases, with 19 bases separating them. The CDR3 DNA is TGTGCCAGTAGCAGGGGCCTAGAAAGGCGACAGCCCCAGCATTTT. Translation: CASSRGLERRQPQHF.

Only a few counts were recorded for this clone. V and J are TRBV7-2 and TRBJ2-3, with 7 positions matching TRBD1. Germline loops: CDR1 SGHTA, CDR2 FQGNSA. Trimming cost V 10 bases and J 0 bases; bases outside gene matches: 10. This CDR3 is 15 amino acids long. In DNA form, the CDR3 reads TGTGCCACCTCCGCCGGGACAGTAAGCACAGATACGCAGTATTTT. Protein sequence: CATSAGTVSTDTQYF. Supplemented by reference TRBV7-2 and TRBJ2-3, the full variable domain reads GAGVSQSPSNKVTEKGKDVELRCDPISGHTALYWYRQSLGQGLEFLIYFQGNSAPDKSGLPSDRFSAERTGGSVSTLTIQRTQQEDSAVYLCATSAGTVSTDTQYFGPGTRLTVL.

In its sample, this clone was seen a few times. V gene TRBV11-2 combines with J gene TRBJ2-5; the match to TRBD2 covers 9 bases. V lost 4 bases, J lost 5 bases, and 17 bases stayed unmatched. The CDR3 loop spans 18 amino acids. Germline V gene sequence: CDR1 SGHAT, CDR2 FQNNGV. The CDR3 DNA reads as TGTGCCAGCAGCTCCCGTCTTGATAGCGGGGGTGTGGGGGAGACCCAGTACTTC. Its translation is CASSSRLDSGGVGETQYF.